Presented here are 21 T cell receptor beta chains from one specimen sequenced in a study of post-analysis software for immune sequencing data (dated by TCRdb to between 2015 and 2017). The investigation overall reported the following: Four to six TRBV segments, including TRBV5-6, TRBV5-1 and TRBV20-1, were significantly more frequent in patients than controls.

No cognate antigen is known for these TCRs. Library preparation used PCR. TCRdb lists the instrument as Illumina HiSeq 2500. To reduce PCR and sequencing biases, unique molecular identifiers were built into the TCR beta cDNA libraries. TCRdb itself trimmed the public reads at Q25 with fastp, ran MiXCR and retained productive beta chains. Rows matching on CDR3 protein sequence are summarized as one entry with the most common DNA and genes. In all, the sample holds approximately 730,000 distinct CDR3 sequences, and roughly 27% of those were seen once. The top ten constitute more than 0.55% of the sample. Material for sequencing was blood. Receptors originate from a girl aged 5 to 17 with multiple sclerosis.

The chain joins TRBV6-5 to TRBJ2-1; D remains ambiguous. Germline values: CDR1 MNHEY, CDR2 SVGAGI. The CDR3 is made up of 12 amino acids. Trimming removed 0 bases at V and 8 bases at J, with 5 bases between. This chain's CDR3 is CASSYSVDEQFF. CDR3 DNA sequence: TGTGCCAGCAGTTACTCGGTGGATGAGCAGTTCTTC.

This clonotype has a handful of counts. The chain carries TRBV7-9 and TRBJ1-1; D not certain. The CDR3 sequence is 11 residues long. Germline-derived CDR1 and CDR2 are SEHNR and FQNEAQ (reference sequence). Deletions cut 10 bases from V and 6 bases from J, with 12 bases between. The CDR3 sequence: CATRVESEAFF. CDR3 sequence (DNA): TGTGCCACCCGCGTTGAGTCTGAAGCTTTCTTT.

As regards this clonotype: Because it lacks the conserved phenylalanine or tryptophan at the end, this CDR3 is likely a read error. The gene calls are TRBV2 and TRBJ1-6; D ambiguous. CDR1 SNHLY and CDR2 FYNNEI come from the germline V gene. CDR3 length equals 15 residues. Trimming pared 2 bases from V and 8 bases from J, leaving 13 bases between. This CDR3 reads CASSETGREDSPLHC. As DNA, the CDR3 is TGTGCCAGCAGTGAAACTGGCCGAGAGGATTCACCCCTCCACTGT.

V gene TRBV11-2 combines with J gene TRBJ2-3; D is unclear. The germline V gene encodes CDR1 SGHAT and CDR2 FQNNGV. The CDR3 covers 14 residues. The germline V and J ends were trimmed by 3 bases and 6 bases, with 13 bases remaining between them. The CDR3 coding sequence is TGTGCCAGCAGCTTCGCCAGGAACGGTGATACGCAGTATTTT. Translating gives CASSFARNGDTQYF.

This chain links TRBV28 with TRBJ2-5; 12 positions agree with TRBD2. Germline assignment: CDR1 MDHEN and CDR2 SYDVKM. The trim removed 3 bases at V and 4 bases at J, leaving 9 bases unmatched. The CDR3 sequence is 17 residues long. CDR3 loop: CASSFPPLAGGRETQYF. DNA of the CDR3: TGTGCCAGCAGTTTTCCTCCCCTAGCGGGGGGGCGAGAGACCCAGTACTTC.

In its sample, this clonotype was seen a few times. The chain recombines TRBV5-1 with TRBJ2-7; D uncertain. CDR1 and CDR2 (germline): SGHRS, YFSETQ. Trimming left V 3 bases short and J 3 bases short, with 13 bases between. The CDR3 is 14 residues long. This CDR3 reads CASSSDRPYYEQYF. CDR3 bases: TGCGCCAGCAGCTCCGACCGTCCCTACTACGAGCAGTACTTC. Drawing the rest from reference TRBV5-1 and TRBJ2-7, the complete variable domain is KAGVTQTPRYLIKTRGQQVTLSCSPISGHRSVSWYQQTPGQGLQFLFEYFSETQRNKGNFPGRFSGRQFSNSRSEMNVSTLELGDSALYLCASSSDRPYYEQYFGPGTRLTVT.

This rearrangement joins TRBV29-1 to TRBJ2-2; D unclear. This CDR3 contains 13 residues. In germline, CDR1 is SQVTM, CDR2 ANQGSEA. Trimming left V 3 bases short and J 7 bases short, with 12 bases between. The CDR3 DNA reads TGCAGCGTTGAGAGTTTAAATTACGGGGAGCTGTTTTTT. Translated: CSVESLNYGELFF.

CDR3 nucleotides: TGTGCCAGCAGCCAAGACTCTGGGGTCAACATTCAGTACTTC. This translates into CASSQDSGVNIQYF. The rearrangement links TRBV3-1 to TRBJ2-4; D not certain. V shed 0 bases and J shed 7 bases, with 10 bases lying between them. Germline lookup yields CDR1 LGHDT and CDR2 YNNKEL (reference sequence). This CDR3 has 14 residues.

J is TRBJ2-7 and V is TRBV5-1; TRBD1 agrees at 7 bases. With 4 bases clipped from V and 0 bases from J, the junction kept 7 bases outside the gene matches. The CDR3 is made up of 15 amino acids. Germline V gene lookup returns CDR1 SGHRS and CDR2 YFSETQ. The CDR3 is CASSGKGANSYEQYF. DNA of the CDR3: TGCGCCAGCAGCGGGAAGGGGGCGAACTCCTACGAGCAGTACTTC.

The genes are TRBV6-5 and TRBJ2-3; D not certain. Germline V lookup: CDR1 MNHEY, CDR2 SVGAGI. The CDR3 consists of 14 residues. Trimming removed 8 bases from V and 2 bases from J, with 14 bases in between. The CDR3 protein is CASRSAVYTDTQYF. The DNA of the CDR3 is TGTGCCAGCCGGTCCGCGGTCTACACAGATACGCAGTATTTT.

This clonotype was seen a handful of times. The V and J genes are TRBV25-1 and TRBJ2-3; weak D call: TRBD2 (5 bases). The V end was cut by 4 bases, the J end by 4 bases, with 18 bases between. The CDR3 has 16 residues. Germline V gives CDR1 MGHDK, CDR2 SYGVNS. Here the CDR3 DNA reads TGTGCCAGCAGTGCACCGGGAAGGATGAGCCCAGATACGCAGTATTTT. It encodes CASSAPGRMSPDTQYF.

This clonotype was detected a few times. J is TRBJ2-1 and V is TRBV20-1; D may be TRBD1 (6 bases). The germline V gene encodes CDR1 DFQATT and CDR2 SNEGSKA (reference sequence). This CDR3 has 15 residues. V was shortened by 8 bases and J by 0 bases, with 17 bases between the two germline ends. CDR3 in DNA: TGCAGTCCTTCCAGCGAGGACAGCTCCTACAATGAGCAGTTCTTC. Residues: CSPSSEDSSYNEQFF.

This chain connects TRBV20-1 to TRBJ2-7, with D perhaps assigned TRBD1 or TRBD2 (5 bases each). CDR3 length equals 14 residues. Trimming removed 6 bases at V and 3 bases at J, with 18 bases between. Germline V gene lookup returns CDR1 DFQATT and CDR2 SNEGSKA (reference sequence). CDR3 sequence: CSALSGSRVYEQYF. The CDR3 DNA sequence: TGCAGTGCCCTTTCGGGATCCAGGGTCTACGAGCAGTACTTC.

This chain connects TRBV5-1 to TRBJ2-1; 13 nucleotides align to TRBD2. The CDR3 runs 14 residues. Germline CDR1 reads SGHRS; CDR2 reads YFSETQ. V dropped 7 bases and J dropped 9; count of bases not matched to a gene: 7. The CDR3 sequence is CASVGTSGDSEQFF. DNA of the CDR3: TGCGCCAGCGTCGGGACTAGCGGGGACTCTGAGCAGTTCTTC.

This chain joins TRBV5-1 and TRBJ2-3, with D unclear. The CDR3 is made up of 14 amino acids. Germline CDR1 and CDR2: SGHRS and YFSETQ. The V and J ends lost 2 bases and 4 bases respectively, with 11 bases between them. CDR3 in DNA: TGCGCCAGCAGCTTACGGACGCCAGCAGATACGCAGTATTTT. It is translated as CASSLRTPADTQYF. The complete variable domain, with remaining parts taken from reference TRBV5-1 and TRBJ2-3, reads KAGVTQTPRYLIKTRGQQVTLSCSPISGHRSVSWYQQTPGQGLQFLFEYFSETQRNKGNFPGRFSGRQFSNSRSEMNVSTLELGDSALYLCASSLRTPADTQYFGPGTRLTVL.

This chain connects TRBV6-1 to TRBJ1-5, with a tentative D call TRBD1 (5 bases). V lost 3 bases to trimming and J lost 0 bases, with 9 bases between them. The CDR3 totals 15 residues. Germline CDR1 and CDR2: MNHNS and SASEGT. CDR3: CASSDRGASNQPQHF. The CDR3 DNA sequence: TGTGCCAGCAGTGACCGAGGGGCTAGCAATCAGCCCCAGCATTTT.

This clonotype was picked up a small number of times. The V gene is TRBV12-3 or TRBV12-4, the J gene TRBJ2-4, with D tentatively TRBD2 (5 bases). The CDR3 spans 13 residues. V lost 7 bases to trimming and J lost 9 bases, with 16 bases between them. The CDR3 loop is CASKGSRFGIQYF. CDR3 sequence (DNA): TGTGCCAGCAAAGGGAGTAGGTTCGGCATTCAGTACTTC.

This clonotype was recorded a few times. The gene calls are TRBV3-1 and TRBJ2-3, with 7 bases fitting TRBD1. The V gene end was trimmed by 9 bases and the J gene end by 3 bases; junction bases not matched to a gene: 9. CDR1 and CDR2 (germline): LGHDT, YNNKEL (reference sequence). This CDR3 has 14 residues. In DNA form, the CDR3 reads TGTGCCAGTCACGGGGCAGGGGGAACAGATACGCAGTATTTT. It codes for CASHGAGGTDTQYF.

This sequence joins TRBV28 and TRBJ2-4; no clear D gene. The CDR3 sequence is 12 residues long. V lost 3 bases and J 4 bases, leaving 4 bases between the germline ends. CDR1 is MDHEN, CDR2 SYDVKM, per germline. DNA for the CDR3: TGTGCCAGCAGTTTTGAGAAAAACATTCAGTACTTC. Protein: CASSFEKNIQYF. The full variable domain, completed using reference TRBV28 and TRBJ2-4, is DVKVTQSSRYLVKRTGEKVFLECVQDMDHENMFWYRQDPGLGLRLIYFSYDVKMKEKGDIPEGYSVSREKKERFSLILESASTNQTSMYLCASSFEKNIQYFGAGTRLSVL.

This clonotype was recorded many times. As DNA, the CDR3 is TGCAGCGTTGATACTAGCCGCAGCTCCTACAATGAGCAGTTCTTC. Residues: CSVDTSRSSYNEQFF. The chain links TRBV29-1 to TRBJ2-1; D is perhaps TRBD2 (6 bases). The CDR3 has 15 residues. The V end was cut by 3 bases, the J end by 0 bases, with 12 bases between. CDR1 is SQVTM and CDR2 is ANQGSEA in the germline V gene.

To note about this clonotype: The CDR3 does not close with the conserved phenylalanine or tryptophan, likely indicating a read error. V gene TRBV6-5 combines with J gene TRBJ1-2, with 7 bases matching TRBD1. The CDR3 is made up of 15 amino acids. With 6 bases clipped from V and 8 bases from J, the junction kept 15 bases outside the gene matches. CDR1 MNHEY and CDR2 SVGAGI come from the germline V gene. CDR3 sequence: CASSYRSTGDRGYTC. The CDR3 DNA reads as TGTGCCAGCAGCTACCGAAGCACAGGGGATCGGGGCTACACCTGC.